This TCR beta chain was sequenced for a study of regulatory T cells in long-lasting Graves disease. Many counts were recorded for this clonotype. Its antigen is not identified. The ends lost 1 base at V and 4 bases at J; junction bases unmatched: 10. CDR3 length: 16 amino acids. The germline CDR1 and CDR2 sequences are GTSNPN and SVGIG (reference sequence). Combining iRepertoire HTBI primers with Arm-PCR of CDR3 regions, the authors built TCR beta libraries. In the original workflow: Identified across the samples were 62 TRBV segments and about 14 TRBJ segments. TCRdb called the multiplex PCR reads again in MiXCR, with one record for every CDR3 protein. It is TCRdb's table, rather than the study itself, that gives the V and J calls and clone size. The sample records hundreds of thousands of distinct CDR3 sequences, approximately 12% being singletons. Study-wide results and limits: Segments TRBV28, TRBJ1-2 and TRBJ2-5 showed preferential usage in persistent disease.

Time point specified: newly diagnosed GD, antithyroid drugs for less than 3 months. The TCR library was prepared using RNA isolated from PBMCs. This same sample was also part of a study on T cells in Graves' hyperthyroidism and ophthalmopathy. According to that study: With the HTBI primer set, the TCR CDR3 went through a first round of RT-PCR. The model anticipated ophthalmopathy a median 6.5 months pre-onset.

The sequence came from a woman between 25 and 40 years old with Graves disease. The sequenced sample was peripheral blood mononuclear cells (PBMCs), obtained at new diagnosis, from a patient treated with antithyroid drugs. The V and J genes are TRBV30 and TRBJ2-7; 10 bases map to TRBD2. The CDR3 reads CAWSGYLAGEIYEQYF. The CDR3 DNA reads TGTGCCTGGAGTGGTTATCTAGCGGGAGAAATTTACGAGCAGTACTTC.